Shown below are 12 T cell receptor beta chains from a single sample sequenced in a study of blood T cell repertoires in COVID-19. Data came from immunoSEQ multiplex PCR; TCRdb stores just in-frame clones and leaves some out. The data show 150,000 to 180,000 clones, 75% to 90% seen once. The sample consisted of peripheral blood. All receptors come from a woman aged 70-85 years with acute or convalescent COVID-19.

This chain links TRBV24-1 with TRBJ2-3; perhaps TRBD2 as D (6 bases). Germline values: CDR1 KGHDR, CDR2 SFDVKD. V lost 4 bases to trimming and J lost 2 bases, with 15 bases between them. This CDR3 spans 16 amino acids. The CDR3 spells CATSDPTSSSTDTQYF. CDR3 bases: TGTGCCACCAGTGACCCGACTAGTTCCTCCACAGATACGCAGTATTTT.

This chain joins TRBV10-3 and TRBJ1-6; TRBD1 aligns across 7 bases. CDR3 length: 17 residues. The J segment lost 7 bases and the V segment lost 2 bases, leaving 11 bases of the junction unmatched. Germline V gene data show CDR1 as ENHRY and CDR2 as SYGVKD. Written as DNA, the CDR3 is TGTGCCATCAGTGAGAACCCTTCCGGGACAGCAAATTCACCCCTCCACTTT. Its protein is CAISENPSGTANSPLHF.

J is TRBJ1-2 and V is TRBV9; the match to TRBD1 covers 7 bases. Germline V gives CDR1 SGDLS, CDR2 YYNGEE. The CDR3 sequence is 16 residues long. Trimming removed 0 bases from V and 8 bases from J; junction bases left unmatched: 13. The CDR3 DNA sequence: TGTGCCAGCAGCGTAGGAGACAGGGCTGGATCGGTCGGCTACACCTTC. It translates to CASSVGDRAGSVGYTF.

This clone is a singleton in its sample. The chain combines TRBV5-1 with TRBJ2-1; TRBD2 might be the D (6 bases). The CDR3 loop spans 13 amino acids. CDR1 is SGHRS, CDR2 YFSETQ, per germline. V was cut by 0 bases and J by 7 bases, with 8 bases left in between. CDR3 residues: CASSLGLVNEQFF. The CDR3 region has the DNA TGCGCCAGCAGCTTGGGACTAGTGAATGAGCAGTTCTTC.

The count of this clone is one. The rearrangement links TRBV11-3 to TRBJ2-1, with a possible D match to TRBD2 (6 bases). V was cut by 8 bases and J by 9 bases, with 32 bases left in between. CDR3 length: 18 amino acids. Germline values: CDR1 SGHNT, CDR2 YENEEA. The CDR3 nucleotides read TGTGCCAGCCAACCGGGGGTCAAAAGGGCCTTGCCCGTCGGTGAGCAGTTCTTC. It is translated as CASQPGVKRALPVGEQFF.

The chain carries TRBV5-6 and TRBJ2-4; D may be TRBD2 (5 bases). There are 17 residues in the CDR3. The germline CDR1 and CDR2 sequences are SGHDT and YYEEEE. Trimming pared 0 bases from V and 3 bases from J, leaving 16 bases between. In nucleotides, the CDR3 is TGTGCCAGCAGCTTGGGGGCTAGCCTTTTGATCAAAAACATTCAGTACTTC. Translation: CASSLGASLLIKNIQYF.

The chain is built from TRBV7-8 and TRBJ1-4, with TRBD1 identical over 8 bases. Germline assignment: CDR1 SGHVS and CDR2 FQNEAQ. The CDR3 sequence is 14 residues long. Trimming cost V 4 bases and J 8 bases; bases outside gene matches: 6. The CDR3 bases are TGTGCCAGCAGCTACAGACAGGGGAGGGAAAAACTGTTTTTT. Translating gives CASSYRQGREKLFF.

The chain recombines TRBV14 with TRBJ1-1, with TRBD1 matching 9 bases. Germline V gene sequence: CDR1 SGHDN, CDR2 FVKESK. The CDR3 has 16 residues. After removal of 4 bases from V and 5 bases from J, the junction contained 11 bases not matched to a gene. In DNA form, the CDR3 reads TGTGCCAGCAGCCCTAACAGAAGGGACAGGGTTACTGAAGCTTTCTTT. Translation gives CASSPNRRDRVTEAFF.

The table lists this clone with a few counts. V usage is TRBV10-3 and J usage is TRBJ1-5; D is possibly TRBD1 (5 bases). Germline CDR1 ENHRY, CDR2 SYGVKD. The CDR3 extends over 15 amino acids. The V end lost 10 bases, the J end lost 0 bases, and 16 bases lay between the germline ends. The CDR3 sequence is CATNNLRDSNQPQHF. In DNA form, the CDR3 reads TGTGCCACCAACAACCTCAGGGATAGCAATCAGCCCCAGCATTTT.

For the CDR3, the DNA is TGTGCCAGCACCCTGACAGGGAAGGACGGCTACACCTTC. Translated, it gives CASTLTGKDGYTF. The V and J genes are TRBV6-6 and TRBJ1-2, with 7 bases identical to TRBD1. Germline CDR1 reads MNHNY; CDR2 reads SVGAGI (reference sequence). The CDR3 loop spans 13 amino acids. With 7 bases clipped from V and 8 bases from J, the junction kept 10 bases outside the gene matches.

This chain links TRBV28 with TRBJ1-6; 7 bases line up with TRBD1. The V gene's germline CDR1 is MDHEN and CDR2 SYDVKM. The V and J ends lost 5 bases and 10 bases, in that order; junction bases with no gene match: 11. The CDR3 contains 15 residues. The CDR3 region is CASSPATGRYSPLHF. CDR3 coding DNA: TGTGCCAGCAGTCCCGCGACAGGGAGGTACTCACCCCTCCACTTT.

The chain recombines TRBV7-2 with TRBJ1-6; TRBD1 might be the D (5 bases). The ends were cut back, 2 bases at V and 14 bases at J, with 13 bases in the middle. This CDR3 spans 13 amino acids. CDR1 SGHTA and CDR2 FQGNSA come from the germline V gene. CDR3 in DNA: TGTGCCAGCAGCTTATCGCCCAGGGTGACCCTCCACTTT. As protein: CASSLSPRVTLHF.